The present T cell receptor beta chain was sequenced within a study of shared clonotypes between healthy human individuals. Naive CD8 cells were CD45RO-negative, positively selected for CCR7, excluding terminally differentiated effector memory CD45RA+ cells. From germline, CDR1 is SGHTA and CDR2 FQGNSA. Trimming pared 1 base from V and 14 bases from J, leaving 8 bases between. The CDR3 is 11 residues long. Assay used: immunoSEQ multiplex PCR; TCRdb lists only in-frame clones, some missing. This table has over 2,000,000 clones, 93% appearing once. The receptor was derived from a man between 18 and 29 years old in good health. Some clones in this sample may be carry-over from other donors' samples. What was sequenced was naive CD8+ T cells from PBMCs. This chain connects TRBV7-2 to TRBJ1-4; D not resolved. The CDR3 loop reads CASSLGPGLFF. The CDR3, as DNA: TGTGCCAGCAGCTTAGGGCCAGGTCTGTTTTTT. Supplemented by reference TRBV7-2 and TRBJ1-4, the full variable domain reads GAGVSQSPSNKVTEKGKDVELRCDPISGHTALYWYRQSLGQGLEFLIYFQGNSAPDKSGLPSDRFSAERTGGSVSTLTIQRTQQEDSAVYLCASSLGPGLFFGSGTQLSVL.